These T cell receptor beta chains were read from a single sample in a study of response to subunit inactivated influenza vaccine. Each CDR3 protein gets one entry after TCRdb re-called the RT-PCR reads with MiXCR. The data contain around 790,000 distinct CDR3 sequences, 21% of them seen just once; the ten biggest clones take up roughly 10%. Sequences were derived from PBMCs from blood, sampled about 5 days after vaccination. The receptors were sampled from a man aged 50-60 years who received an inactivated influenza vaccine. Each CDR3 is given with its conserved first and last residue. The order of the fields is J gene, D gene, V gene, clone size, CDR3 DNA, CDR3 protein. A D gene is named only where the DNA matches it firmly. Size values are once, few and many counts, or a class for expanded clones, and some rows have none.

>TRBJ1-4|.|TRBV7-9|few
TGTGCCAGCAGCTTGGGGGGGAGACTGTTTTTT
CASSLGGRLFF
>TRBJ1-1|TRBD1|TRBV7-2|.
TGTGCCAGCAGCTTAGACCCGGGACAGAGAAAAGCTTTCTTT
CASSLDPGQRKAFF
>TRBJ2-1|.|TRBV7-6|.
TGTGCCAGCAGCTTAGCGGATGGGTCTGAGCAGTTCTTC
CASSLADGSEQFF
>TRBJ2-7|.|TRBV21-1|few
TGTGCCAGCAGCAATATTGGGACAGGATGTTGCGAGCAGTACTTC
CASSNIGTGCCEQYF
>TRBJ2-5|.|TRBV29-1|.
TGCAGCGTTGGGACTGCCGGATACCTGGGGAGAGAGACCCAGTACTTC
CSVGTAGYLGRETQYF
>TRBJ1-2|.|TRBV20-1|few
TGCCTAGGATTGGGGGGCTATGGCTACACCTTC
CLGLGGYGYTF
>TRBJ1-2|TRBD1|TRBV6-2/TRBV6-3|.
TGTGCCAGCAGCGTACAGGGGAGCGGCTACACCTTC
CASSVQGSGYTF
>TRBJ2-1|TRBD2|TRBV7-3|few
TGTGCCAGCAGCTTCTCGGGAGGGCCTATCGATGAGCAGTTCTTC
CASSFSGGPIDEQFF
>TRBJ2-2|.|TRBV6-4|few
TGTGCCAGCAGTGTTGAAGAGAACACCGGGGAGCTGTTTTTT
CASSVEENTGELFF
>TRBJ2-3|.|TRBV12-3/TRBV12-4|.
TGTGCCACCCGGGACGGCACAGATACGCAGTATTTT
CATRDGTDTQYF
>TRBJ2-4|TRBD2|TRBV11-2|.
TGTGCCAGCAGCTTTTCTCTACTAGCGGGAGGAGTAGCCAATAACATTCAGTACTTC
CASSFSLLAGGVANNIQYF
>TRBJ1-1|.|TRBV29-1|few
TGCAGCGTTTATGGGGAAACTGAAGCTTTCTTT
CSVYGETEAFF